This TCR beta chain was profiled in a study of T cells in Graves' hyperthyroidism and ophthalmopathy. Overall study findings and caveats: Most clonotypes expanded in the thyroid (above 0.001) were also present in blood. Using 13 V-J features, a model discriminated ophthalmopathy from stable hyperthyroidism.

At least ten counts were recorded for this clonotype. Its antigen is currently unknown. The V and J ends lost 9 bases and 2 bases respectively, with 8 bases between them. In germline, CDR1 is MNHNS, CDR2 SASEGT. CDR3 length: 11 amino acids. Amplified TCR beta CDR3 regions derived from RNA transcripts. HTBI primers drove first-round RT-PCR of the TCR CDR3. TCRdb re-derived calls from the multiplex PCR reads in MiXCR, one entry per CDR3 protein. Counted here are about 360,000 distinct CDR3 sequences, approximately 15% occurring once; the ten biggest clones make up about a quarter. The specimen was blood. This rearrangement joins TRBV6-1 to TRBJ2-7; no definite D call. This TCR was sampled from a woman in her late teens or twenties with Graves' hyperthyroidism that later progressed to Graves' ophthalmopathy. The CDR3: CASGSPYEQYF. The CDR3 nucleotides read TGTGCCAGTGGGTCCCCCTACGAGCAGTACTTC.